This T cell receptor beta chain was sequenced in a study of T-cell memory formation after mild COVID-19. On the study more broadly: The TCR clusters were mostly specific to one donor.

Overall study findings and caveats: Most CD4+ clones that shrank were in CM and EM, while CD8+ ones turned up in EMRA. Pre-infection memory already had some responding clones, implying cross-reactive memory joined.

This clonotype was counted between two and nine times. Its antigen is not known. Sample barcodes and UMIs were carried by the TCR alpha and TCR beta cDNA libraries that 5'RACE generated with constant-segment primers. TCRdb re-called the 5' RACE reads with MiXCR, one entry per CDR3 protein. The data show roughly 200,000 distinct CDR3 sequences, with about a sixth seen just once and 2% to 2.5% held by the top ten. V was shortened by 4 bases and J by 1 base, with 17 bases between the two germline ends. The CDR3 extends over 16 amino acids. CDR1 is SGHRS, CDR2 YFSETQ, per germline. The J gene is TRBJ2-5, the V gene TRBV5-1; perhaps TRBD1 as D (6 bases). What was sequenced was PBMCs or a T cell subset sorted from them (not recorded which). The receptor's source is an adult woman who had mild COVID-19 (a few samples of this study predate the infection). Cell type and time point are not known. Written as DNA, the CDR3 is TGCGCCAGCAGCCTTGGGCCCTCAGGGGCCCAAGAGACCCAGTACTTC. It is translated as CASSLGPSGAQETQYF.